This T cell receptor (beta chain) was captured in a study of identical twins. This CDR3 is built from 13 residues. Germline CDR1 and CDR2: DFQATT and SNEGSKA (reference sequence). With V trimmed by 5 bases and J by 14 bases, 10 bases remained unmatched. Turning to this clonotype: Its antigen is unknown.

TCRdb ran MiXCR on the 5' RACE reads and lists one entry per CDR3 protein. The repertoire holds about 470,000 distinct CDR3 sequences, with 20% to 25% as singletons. Study-wide points: Among out-of-frame alpha sequences shared by twins, low generation probability occurred in excess.

Another study also made use of these data, one on T cells expressing NK-cell markers. This second study says: As a fraction of CD8+ T cells, dominant NKG2C+ clonotypes reached roughly 1.0-7.0% in 5 to 7 donors.

The sequencing input was CD4+ T cells sorted from blood. The chain joins TRBV20-1 to TRBJ2-3; 13 bases align to TRBD2. This receptor was identified in a woman aged 18-35 years in good health. The DNA of the CDR3 is TGCAGTGCTTCGACTAGCGGGAGGCCATTCGCGTATTTT. It encodes CSASTSGRPFAYF.